This entry concerns a single T cell receptor (beta chain). The data belong to a study of shared T cell receptors in the human thymus. Sequencing used immunoSEQ multiplex PCR; TCRdb keeps in-frame clones, though not all of them. This repertoire shows about 500,000 clones, 78% found once; its top ten account for roughly 0.013%. The CDR3 has 13 amino acids. Trimming shortened V by 2 bases and J by 5 bases, and 10 bases separated the two germline ends. Germline assignment: CDR1 MNHEY and CDR2 SVGAGI. Another study also made use of these data, one on human thymus T cells.

The chain recombines TRBV6-5 with TRBJ2-7; D gene ambiguous. The receptor's source is a boy under two years old with a congenital heart defect. The sequenced material came from thymocytes. This CDR3 is CASSYLWPHEQYF. The DNA for the CDR3 is TGTGCCAGCAGTTACCTTTGGCCACACGAGCAGTACTTC.